These 13 T cell receptor beta chains were sequenced from one sample in a study of early T cells in non-severe SARS-CoV-2 infection. TCRdb passed the 5' RACE reads through MiXCR, listing each CDR3 protein once. The data hold around 83,000 distinct CDR3 sequences, with roughly 12% observed a single time. The sample here was whole blood, taken at baseline. All receptors derive from an adult who was a healthcare worker with PCR-confirmed SARS-CoV-2 infection or an uninfected control (not recorded which).

The chain recombines TRBV25-1 with TRBJ1-6; 9 bases agree with TRBD1. CDR3 length: 14 residues. Trimming cost V 6 bases and J 10 bases; bases outside gene matches: 7. The germline gives CDR1 MGHDK, CDR2 SYGVNS. The CDR3 here is CASRGTGLNSPLHF. The CDR3 DNA follows: TGTGCCAGCAGAGGGACAGGGTTGAACTCACCCCTCCACTTT. Full variable domain (outside the CDR3, taken from reference TRBV25-1 and TRBJ1-6): EADIYQTPRYLVIGTGKKITLECSQTMGHDKMYWYQQDPGMELHLIHYSYGVNSTEKGDLSSESTVSRIRTEHFPLTLESARPSHTSQYLCASRGTGLNSPLHFGNGTRLTVT.

This clonotype occurred a few times. This sequence joins TRBV4-1 and TRBJ2-1; 12 bases align to TRBD2. CDR1 and CDR2 (germline): MGHRA, YSYEKL. V was pared by 0 bases and J by 7 bases, with 4 bases of the junction left unmatched. This CDR3 spans 16 amino acids. CDR3 residues: CASSQDPSGGANEQFF. The CDR3 DNA reads TGCGCCAGCAGCCAAGATCCTAGCGGGGGGGCGAATGAGCAGTTCTTC.

This clonotype appeared many times. The V gene is TRBV24-1, the J gene TRBJ2-1; the match to TRBD1 covers 9 bases. The length of the CDR3 is 14 residues. Looked up from germline, CDR1 is KGHDR and CDR2 is SFDVKD. Losses at the gene ends were 5 bases for V and 7 bases for J; bases not matched to a gene: 5. The CDR3 nucleotides read TGTGCCACCAGTGGACAGGGGGGTTGGAATGAGCAGTTCTTC. Translated: CATSGQGGWNEQFF.

This clonotype was seen a few times. The chain couples TRBV11-2 to TRBJ2-1, with 9 bases that match TRBD2. The CDR3 has 17 amino acids. Per germline, CDR1 SGHAT and CDR2 FQNNGV. Losses at the gene ends were 6 bases for V and 6 bases for J; bases not matched to a gene: 15. The CDR3 nucleotides are TGTGCCAGCAGTCGTCAAGAGAGGCTAGCGGGGAGCAATGAGCAGTTCTTC. Its protein is CASSRQERLAGSNEQFF.

The chain is built from TRBV5-4 and TRBJ2-2; no clear D. The CDR3 spans 15 residues. The V end lost 0 bases, the J end lost 5 bases, and 11 bases lay between the germline ends. Germline V lookup: CDR1 SGHNT, CDR2 YYREEE (reference sequence). The CDR3 is CASSLAVVDTGELFF. The CDR3 DNA sequence: TGTGCCAGCAGCTTGGCCGTTGTGGATACCGGGGAGCTGTTTTTT.

This chain connects TRBV7-8 to TRBJ2-3, with 9 bases identical to TRBD2. The CDR3 has 19 amino acids. Germline V lookup: CDR1 SGHVS, CDR2 FQNEAQ. With V trimmed by 3 bases and J by 6 bases, 19 bases remained unmatched. CDR3 nucleotides: TGTGCCAGCAGCTTGGTGCCGGTTGGCGGGGGGGCCAGATCGGATACGCAGTATTTT. This sequence encodes CASSLVPVGGGARSDTQYF.

This clonotype has only one observation. This chain connects TRBV5-4 to TRBJ2-7; 8 bases are shared with TRBD2. Trimming cost V 2 bases and J 6 bases; bases outside gene matches: 4. Germline-derived CDR1 and CDR2 are SGHNT and YYREEE (reference sequence). The CDR3 consists of 13 residues. The CDR3 sequence is CASSFGGASEQYF. The CDR3 coding sequence is TGTGCCAGCAGCTTCGGGGGGGCCTCCGAGCAGTACTTC.

This clonotype has only a few counts. The J gene is TRBJ2-2, the V gene TRBV5-4; the match to TRBD1 covers 8 bases. V was pared by 7 bases and J by 1 base, with 6 bases of the junction left unmatched. CDR3 length: 15 amino acids. The germline CDR1 and CDR2 sequences are SGHNT and YYREEE (reference sequence). The CDR3 nucleotides read TGTGCCAGCCATTCCGGGACAGGGAACACCGGGGAGCTGTTTTTT. Protein product: CASHSGTGNTGELFF.

The chain uses TRBV11-2 and TRBJ1-1; 7 bases agree with TRBD1. The germline gives CDR1 SGHAT, CDR2 FQNNGV. With 1 base clipped from V and 3 bases from J, the junction kept 17 bases outside the gene matches. The CDR3 spans 19 residues. The CDR3, as DNA: TGTGCCAGCAGCTTAGTACGCCGGTTACAGGGGTTTCATGACACTGAAGCTTTCTTT. Protein product: CASSLVRRLQGFHDTEAFF. The full variable domain, with the rest looked up from reference TRBV11-2 and TRBJ1-1, is EAGVAQSPRYKIIEKRQSVAFWCNPISGHATLYWYQQILGQGPKLLIQFQNNGVVDDSQLPKDRFSAERLKGVDSTLKIQPAKLEDSAVYLCASSLVRRLQGFHDTEAFFGQGTRLTVV.

This chain links TRBV11-2 with TRBJ2-3; 9 nucleotides line up with TRBD2. Unmatched junction bases numbered 9, after V lost 0 bases and J lost 2 bases. This CDR3 comprises 18 residues. CDR1 is SGHAT and CDR2 is FQNNGV in the germline V gene. The CDR3 region is CASSLEPGLAPYTDTQYF. In DNA, the CDR3 is TGTGCCAGCAGCTTAGAACCTGGACTAGCGCCGTACACAGATACGCAGTATTTT.

The CDR3 region is CAIRGTGGADQPQHF. CDR3 sequence (DNA): TGTGCCATCAGGGGGACAGGGGGCGCTGATCAGCCCCAGCATTTT. This chain uses TRBV10-3 with TRBJ1-5, with TRBD1 identical over 12 bases. CDR3 length: 15 residues. The junction had 5 bases not matched to a gene; V was cut back by 6 bases and J by 5 bases. Germline CDR1 and CDR2: ENHRY and SYGVKD.

This clonotype was detected many times. V usage is TRBV6-1 and J usage is TRBJ2-3, with D unresolved. The germline CDR1 and CDR2 sequences are MNHNS and SASEGT. The V and J ends lost 4 bases and 4 bases respectively, with 12 bases between them. CDR3 length equals 14 residues. CDR3 nucleotides: TGTGCCAGCAGTGTCGAAAGTAACGCAGATACGCAGTATTTT. Its translation: CASSVESNADTQYF.

The chain uses TRBV27 and TRBJ1-1; possibly TRBD1 for D (6 bases). The V and J ends lost 0 bases and 4 bases respectively, with 18 bases between them. Germline lookup yields CDR1 MNHEY and CDR2 SMNVEV (reference sequence). The CDR3 covers 17 residues. The CDR3 protein is CASSLSIYGGQATEAFF. Written as DNA, the CDR3 is TGTGCCAGCAGTTTATCGATATATGGGGGGCAGGCCACTGAAGCTTTCTTT.